This passage covers 2 T cell receptor beta chains from one sample sequenced in a study of cytomegalovirus exposure and HLA in healthy donors. Produced via immunoSEQ multiplex PCR; TCRdb's table is partial and in-frame only. In the table there are over 100,000 clones, around 87% of which are singletons. The sequenced sample was PBMCs. These receptors all stem from a woman aged 18-35 years in good health and CMV-seropositive.

The CDR3 DNA reads as TGTGCCAGCAGTTTTGCAGGGAACACTGAAGCTTTCTTT. Translating gives CASSFAGNTEAFF. The V gene is TRBV27, the J gene TRBJ1-1; D gene ambiguous. Germline V gene lookup returns CDR1 MNHEY and CDR2 SMNVEV (reference sequence). CDR3 length: 13 residues. The germline V and J ends were trimmed by 3 bases and 1 base, with 6 bases remaining between them.

The rearrangement joins TRBV6-5 to TRBJ1-1; 8 bases are a match to TRBD1. Per the germline V gene, CDR1 is MNHEY and CDR2 is SVGAGI. CDR3 length: 13 amino acids. The ends lost 4 bases at V and 7 bases at J; junction bases unmatched: 5. CDR3 DNA: TGTGCCAGCAGTTCCAGGGGGCGCGGTGAAGCTTTCTTT. This codes for CASSSRGRGEAFF.